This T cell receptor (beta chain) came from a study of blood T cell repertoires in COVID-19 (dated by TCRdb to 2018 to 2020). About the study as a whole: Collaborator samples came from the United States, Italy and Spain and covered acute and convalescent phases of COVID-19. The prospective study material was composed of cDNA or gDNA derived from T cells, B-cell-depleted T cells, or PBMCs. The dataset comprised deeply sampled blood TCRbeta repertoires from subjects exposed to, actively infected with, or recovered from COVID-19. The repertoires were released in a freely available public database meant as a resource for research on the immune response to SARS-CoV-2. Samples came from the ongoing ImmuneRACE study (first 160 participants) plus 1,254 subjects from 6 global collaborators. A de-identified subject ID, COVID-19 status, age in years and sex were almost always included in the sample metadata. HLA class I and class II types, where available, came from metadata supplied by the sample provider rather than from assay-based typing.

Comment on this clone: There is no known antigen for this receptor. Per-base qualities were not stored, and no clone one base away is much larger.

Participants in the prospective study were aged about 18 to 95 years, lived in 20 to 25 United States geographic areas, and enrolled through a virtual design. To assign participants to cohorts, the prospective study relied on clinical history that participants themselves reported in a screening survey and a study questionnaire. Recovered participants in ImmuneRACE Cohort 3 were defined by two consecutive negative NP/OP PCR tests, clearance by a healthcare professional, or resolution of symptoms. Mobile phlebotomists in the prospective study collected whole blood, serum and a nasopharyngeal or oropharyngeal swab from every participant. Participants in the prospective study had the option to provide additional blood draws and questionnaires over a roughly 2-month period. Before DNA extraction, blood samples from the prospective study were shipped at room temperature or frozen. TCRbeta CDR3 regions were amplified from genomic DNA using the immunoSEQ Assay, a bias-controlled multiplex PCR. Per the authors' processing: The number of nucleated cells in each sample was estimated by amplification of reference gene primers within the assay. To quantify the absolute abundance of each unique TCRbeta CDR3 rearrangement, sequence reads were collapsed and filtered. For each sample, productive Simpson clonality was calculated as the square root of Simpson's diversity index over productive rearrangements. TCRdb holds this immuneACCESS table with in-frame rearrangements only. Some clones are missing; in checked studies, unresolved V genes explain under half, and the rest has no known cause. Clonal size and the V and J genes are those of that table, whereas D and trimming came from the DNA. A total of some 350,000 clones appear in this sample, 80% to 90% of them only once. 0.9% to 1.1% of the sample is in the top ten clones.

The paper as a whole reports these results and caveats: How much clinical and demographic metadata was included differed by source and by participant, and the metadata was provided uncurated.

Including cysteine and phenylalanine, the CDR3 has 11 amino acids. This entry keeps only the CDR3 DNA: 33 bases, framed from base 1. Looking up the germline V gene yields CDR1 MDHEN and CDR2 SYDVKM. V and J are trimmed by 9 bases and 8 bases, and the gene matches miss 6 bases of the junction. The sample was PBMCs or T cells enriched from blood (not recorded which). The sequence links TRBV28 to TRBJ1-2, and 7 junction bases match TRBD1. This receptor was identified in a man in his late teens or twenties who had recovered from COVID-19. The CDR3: CASEGAQGYTF. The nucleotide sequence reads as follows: TGTGCCAGTGAGGGGGCGCAGGGCTACACCTTC.